This is a list of T cell receptor beta chains from one sample in a study of blood T cell repertoires in COVID-19. Assay used: immunoSEQ multiplex PCR; TCRdb lists only in-frame clones, some missing. The table lists some 150,000 clones, roughly 89% of them singletons. The sequencing sample was made of peripheral blood. These receptors all stem from a woman aged 45-60 years with acute or convalescent COVID-19. CDR3s include the opening cysteine and the closing phenylalanine or tryptophan. The order of the fields is J gene, V gene, D gene, CDR3 protein, CDR3 DNA. A D gene is named only where the DNA matches it firmly.

>TRBJ2-7|TRBV19|TRBD1
CASSAWDRGLYEQYF
TGTGCCAGTAGTGCCTGGGACAGGGGGCTTTACGAGCAGTACTTC
>TRBJ1-1|TRBV6-5|NA
CASRGLVEAFF
TGTGCCAGTAGGGGGTTAGTTGAAGCTTTCTTT
>TRBJ1-3|TRBV7-2|NA
CASSRTFSGNTIYF
TGTGCCAGCAGCCGGACTTTCTCTGGAAACACCATATATTTT
>TRBJ2-6|TRBV7-3|NA
CASSPLQVDGANVLTF
TGTGCCAGCAGCCCACTCCAGGTGGATGGGGCCAACGTCCTGACTTTC
>TRBJ1-1|TRBV6-5|NA
CASSYREGGNTEAFF
TGTGCCAGCAGTTATAGGGAGGGTGGGAACACTGAAGCTTTCTTT
>TRBJ2-3|TRBV30|NA
CAWSVLSTDTQYF
TGTGCCTGGAGTGTACTAAGCACAGATACGCAGTATTTT
>TRBJ2-1|TRBV5-6|NA
CASSFGGNEQFF
TGTGCCAGCAGCTTCGGGGGTAATGAGCAGTTCTTC
>TRBJ2-7|TRBV7-3|TRBD2
CASSLTSGSTYEQYF
TGTGCCAGCAGCTTAACTAGCGGGAGTACCTACGAGCAGTACTTC
>TRBJ1-2|TRBV6-5|NA
CVSSYGGHGYGYTF
TGTGTCAGCAGTTATGGGGGACACGGCTATGGCTACACCTTC
>TRBJ2-3|TRBV6-6|NA
CASSYAQGQRTDTQYF
TGTGCCAGCAGTTACGCCCAGGGGCAACGTACAGATACGCAGTATTTT
>TRBJ1-2|TRBV13|NA
CASSLGRGQWAYGYTF
TGTGCCAGCAGCTTAGGCCGAGGACAGTGGGCATATGGCTACACCTTC